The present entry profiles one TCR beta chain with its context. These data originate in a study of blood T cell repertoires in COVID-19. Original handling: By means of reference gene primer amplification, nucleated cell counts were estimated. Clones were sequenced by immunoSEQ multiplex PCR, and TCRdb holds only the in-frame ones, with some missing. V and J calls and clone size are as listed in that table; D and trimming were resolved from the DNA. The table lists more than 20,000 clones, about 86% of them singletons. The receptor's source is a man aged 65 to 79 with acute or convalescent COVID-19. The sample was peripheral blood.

The CDR3 here is CASSRISGSHNEQFF. CDR3 in DNA: TGTGCCAGCAGTCGTATTAGCGGGAGTCACAATGAGCAGTTCTTC. J is TRBJ2-1 and V is TRBV25-1, with 9 positions matching TRBD2. CDR1 and CDR2 (germline): MGHDK, SYGVNS. CDR3 length equals 15 residues. Losses at the gene ends were 5 bases for V and 5 bases for J; bases not matched to a gene: 7.